The next 8 T cell receptor beta chains were all read from a single sample in a study of spatial heterogeneity in lung cancer. Time point reported: sample taken at primary tumor resection. Via MiXCR, TCRdb re-called the 5' RACE reads, giving one row per CDR3 protein. The sample lists about 38,000 distinct CDR3 sequences, around 7.5% seen once, with about 26% in the top ten. Specimen: PBMCs, collected at surgery. The receptors here all came from a male donor with early-stage non-small cell lung cancer.

This clonotype was observed many times. Mismatch with germline at one junction end may stem from a read error. The V gene is TRBV4-1, the J gene TRBJ2-1, with D perhaps being TRBD1 or TRBD2 (10 bases each). This CDR3 contains 17 residues. CDR1 MGHRA and CDR2 YSYEKL come from the germline V gene. The CDR3 region is CASSPLPGQGTLAGDGF. CDR3 in DNA: TGCGCCAGCAGCCCCCTTCCGGGACAGGGGACTCTAGCGGGAGACGGTTTC.

The chain joins TRBV6-5 to TRBJ2-2, with a tentative D call TRBD2 (6 bases). CDR3 length: 11 residues. V lost 8 bases, J lost 8 bases, and 9 bases lay in between. Germline V gives CDR1 MNHEY, CDR2 SVGAGI. This CDR3 is CASGEVGELFF. CDR3 nucleotides: TGTGCCAGCGGGGAGGTGGGGGAGCTGTTTTTT.

In this sample, this clonotype turned up a few times. The chain has TRBV5-1 and TRBJ2-7; D may be TRBD2 (5 bases). CDR1 SGHRS and CDR2 YFSETQ come from the germline V gene. The CDR3 extends over 13 amino acids. Deletions cut 7 bases from V and 2 bases from J, with 13 bases between. The CDR3 nucleotides are TGCGCCAGCCACCTCGGGGTTGCCTACGAGCAGTACGTC. Its protein product is CASHLGVAYEQYV.

This clonotype was picked up many times. The chain carries TRBV12-3 or TRBV12-4 and TRBJ1-4; 10 nucleotides line up with TRBD1. This CDR3 contains 13 residues. With V trimmed by 3 bases and J by 8 bases, 0 bases remained unmatched. The CDR3 coding sequence is TGTGCCAGCAGTTTGACAGGGGGCGAAAAACTGTTTTTT. Amino acids: CASSLTGGEKLFF.

This clonotype was found many times. CDR3 in amino acids: CASNIRNTDTQYF. The DNA of the CDR3 is TGTGCCAGCAATATCAGAAACACAGATACGCAGTATTTT. V usage is TRBV6-2 or TRBV6-3 and J usage is TRBJ2-3; D uncertain. The length of the CDR3 is 13 residues. Trimming removed 7 bases at V and 2 bases at J, with 10 bases between. CDR1 is MNHEY and CDR2 is SVGEGT in the germline V gene.

This clonotype was seen many times. This sequence joins TRBV29-1 and TRBJ1-1, with a weak D call TRBD1 (5 bases). The CDR3 runs to 13 residues. Between the trimmed V and J ends, which lost 4 bases and 0 bases, there was a span of 9 bases. Germline V gene sequence: CDR1 SQVTM, CDR2 ANQGSEA. CDR3 region: CSVVRTLNTEAFF. The CDR3 nucleotides read TGCAGCGTTGTTAGGACACTGAACACTGAAGCTTTCTTT.

This clonotype was observed many times. The chain couples TRBV2 to TRBJ2-5, with D tentatively TRBD2 (6 bases). Per germline, CDR1 SNHLY and CDR2 FYNNEI. V was shortened by 8 bases and J by 2 bases, with 6 bases between the two germline ends. The CDR3 runs 11 residues. The CDR3 DNA is TGTGCCAGCGGGGGGCAAGAGACCCAGTACTTC. Encoded protein: CASGGQETQYF.

This clonotype was counted between two and nine times. The V call is TRBV7-2, the J call TRBJ2-2, with D maybe TRBD2 (5 bases). The germline gives CDR1 SGHTA, CDR2 FQGNSA. This CDR3 has 16 residues. The V and J ends lost 6 bases and 0 bases respectively, with 14 bases between them. CDR3 in amino acids: CASRRAGGANTGELFF. For the CDR3, the DNA is TGTGCCAGCAGGAGGGCCGGCGGAGCGAACACCGGGGAGCTGTTTTTT.